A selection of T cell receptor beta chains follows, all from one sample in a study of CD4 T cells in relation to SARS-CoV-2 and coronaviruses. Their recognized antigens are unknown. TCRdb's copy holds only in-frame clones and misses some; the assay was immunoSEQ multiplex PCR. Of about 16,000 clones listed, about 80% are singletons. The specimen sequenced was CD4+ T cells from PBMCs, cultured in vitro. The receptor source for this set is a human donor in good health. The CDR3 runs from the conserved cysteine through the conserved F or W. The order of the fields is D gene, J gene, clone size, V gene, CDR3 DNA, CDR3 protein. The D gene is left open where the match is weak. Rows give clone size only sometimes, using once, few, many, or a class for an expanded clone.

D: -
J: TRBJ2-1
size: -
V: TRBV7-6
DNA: TGTGCCAGCAGCTTAGAGGGACAAGGGAATGAGCAGTTCTTC
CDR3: CASSLEGQGNEQFF

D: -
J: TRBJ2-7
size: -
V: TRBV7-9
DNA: TGTGCCAGCAGCAGGAACAGTGTCAGTCGGGAGCAGTACTTC
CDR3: CASSRNSVSREQYF

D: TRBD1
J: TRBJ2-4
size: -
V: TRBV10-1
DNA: TGCGCCAGCAGTGAGTCAGGGACAGGGAGGGAAAACATTCAGTACTTC
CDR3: CASSESGTGRENIQYF

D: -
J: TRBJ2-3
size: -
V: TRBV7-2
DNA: TGTGCCAGCAGCTTAGAGACAAACACAGATACGCAGTATTTT
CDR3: CASSLETNTDTQYF

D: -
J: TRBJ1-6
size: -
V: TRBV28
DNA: TGTGCCAGCAGTTTTCTGGTCTCCTATAATTCACCCCTCCACTTT
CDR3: CASSFLVSYNSPLHF

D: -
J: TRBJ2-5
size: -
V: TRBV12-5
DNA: TGTGCTAGTGATACAGGATCACCCTGGGAAGAGACCCAGTACTTC
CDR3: CASDTGSPWEETQYF

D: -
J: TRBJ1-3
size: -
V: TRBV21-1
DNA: TGTGCCAGCAGCAAAGGTAAAGGGGACAGTATTCTCTCTGGAAACACCATATATTTT
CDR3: CASSKGKGDSILSGNTIYF

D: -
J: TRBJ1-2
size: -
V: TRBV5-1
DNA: TGCGCCAGCAGCTTGGACGGGTTGGATGGCTACACCTTC
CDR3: CASSLDGLDGYTF

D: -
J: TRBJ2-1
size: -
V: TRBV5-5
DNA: TGTGCCAGCAGCTCCGGCCTTTACAATGAGCAGTTCTTC
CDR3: CASSSGLYNEQFF

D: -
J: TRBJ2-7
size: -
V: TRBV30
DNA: TGTGCATGGGGGGCAGGGTTCGGCTACGAGCAGTACTTC
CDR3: CAWGAGFGYEQYF

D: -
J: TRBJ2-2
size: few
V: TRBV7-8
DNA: TGTGCCAGCAGCTTAGGAGCGGGTTCGGACAACACCGGGGAGCTGTTTTTT
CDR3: CASSLGAGSDNTGELFF

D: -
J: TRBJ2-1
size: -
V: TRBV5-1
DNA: TGCGCCAGCAGTTACCTTCTTAACAATGAGCAGTTCTTC
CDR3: CASSYLLNNEQFF

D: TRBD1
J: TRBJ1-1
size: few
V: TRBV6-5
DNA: TGTGCCAGCAGAGCGACAGGGGGGCTGAACACTGAAGCTTTCTTT
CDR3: CASRATGGLNTEAFF

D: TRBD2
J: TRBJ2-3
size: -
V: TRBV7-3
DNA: TGTGCCAGCAGCTCGAGCGGGAGTCGGGTAGATACGCAGTATTTT
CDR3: CASSSSGSRVDTQYF

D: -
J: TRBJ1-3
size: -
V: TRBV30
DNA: TGTGCCTGGAGTGTACGAACAGGGCAAGGGAGGGTCATATATTTT
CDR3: CAWSVRTGQGRVIYF

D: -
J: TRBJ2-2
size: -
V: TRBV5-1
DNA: TGCGCCAGCAGCTGGGGTAGCGGACCGAACACCGGGGAGCTGTTTTTT
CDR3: CASSWGSGPNTGELFF

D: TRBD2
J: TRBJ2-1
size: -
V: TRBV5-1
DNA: TGCGCCAGCACCCTCAAAGGGACTAGCGGGAGCAATGAGCAGTTCTTC
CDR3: CASTLKGTSGSNEQFF

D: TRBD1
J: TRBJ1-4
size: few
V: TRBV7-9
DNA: TGTGCCAGCAGCTTAATTTGGACAGGGAAGGAAAAACTGTTTTTT
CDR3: CASSLIWTGKEKLFF

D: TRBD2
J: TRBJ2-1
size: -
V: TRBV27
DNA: TGTGCCAGCAGTTGGGAGGGACTAGCGGGAGTAGGTGAGCAGTTCTTC
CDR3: CASSWEGLAGVGEQFF

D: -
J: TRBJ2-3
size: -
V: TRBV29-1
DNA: TGCAGCGTTTCCGGGGGCACAGATACGCAGTATTTT
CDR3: CSVSGGTDTQYF

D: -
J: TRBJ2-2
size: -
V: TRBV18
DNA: TGTGCCAGCTCACCGCAGCAGGAGAACACCGGGGAGCTGTTTTTT
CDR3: CASSPQQENTGELFF

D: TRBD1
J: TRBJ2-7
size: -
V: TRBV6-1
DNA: TGTGCCAGCAGTGAAATTCGGACAGGAGGCGAGCAGTACTTC
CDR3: CASSEIRTGGEQYF

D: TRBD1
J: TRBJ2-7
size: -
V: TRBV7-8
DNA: TGTGCCAGCAGCTTCCGGGACAGGCCTTACGAGCAGTACTTC
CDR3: CASSFRDRPYEQYF

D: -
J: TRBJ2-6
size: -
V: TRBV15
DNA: TGTGCCACCAGCTATTACGCTGGGGCCAACGTCCTGACTTTC
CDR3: CATSYYAGANVLTF

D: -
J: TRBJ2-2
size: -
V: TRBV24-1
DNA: TGTGCCACCTCCTCGTGGGAATGGGAGCTGTTTTTT
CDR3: CATSSWEWELFF

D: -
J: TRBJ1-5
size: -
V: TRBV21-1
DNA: TGTGCCAGCGAGTTACAGGCTAGCAATCAGCCCCAGCATTTT
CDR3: CASELQASNQPQHF

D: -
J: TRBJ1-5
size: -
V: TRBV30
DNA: TGTGCCTGGAATCTCTTGGGGAATCAGCCCCAGCATTTT
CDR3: CAWNLLGNQPQHF

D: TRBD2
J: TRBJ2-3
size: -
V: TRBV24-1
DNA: TGTGCCACCAGGTCGGGGACTAGCGGTCTTCGCGATACGCAGTATTTT
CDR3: CATRSGTSGLRDTQYF

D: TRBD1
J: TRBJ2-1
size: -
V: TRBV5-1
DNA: TGCGCCAGCGGCGGGACAGGGGGGTCTGAGCAGTTCTTC
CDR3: CASGGTGGSEQFF

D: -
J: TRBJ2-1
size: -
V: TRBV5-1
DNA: TGCGCCAGCAGCTCCCAAGGGTCCCCCCACTACAATGAGCAGTTCTTC
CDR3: CASSSQGSPHYNEQFF

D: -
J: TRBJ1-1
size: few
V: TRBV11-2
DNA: TGTGCCAGCAGCTTAGAGCTGAACACTGAAGCTTTCTTT
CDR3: CASSLELNTEAFF

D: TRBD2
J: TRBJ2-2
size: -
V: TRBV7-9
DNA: TGTGCCAGCAGCTTAGAGACTAGCACTACGGAGCTGTTTTTT
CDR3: CASSLETSTTELFF

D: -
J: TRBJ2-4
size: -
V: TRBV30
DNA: TGTGCCTGGAGTGGGGGGAACATTCAGTACTTC
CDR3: CAWSGGNIQYF

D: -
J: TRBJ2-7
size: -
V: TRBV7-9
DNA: TGTGCCAGCAGCCCCGCAGGAGGGAACGAGCAGTACTTC
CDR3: CASSPAGGNEQYF

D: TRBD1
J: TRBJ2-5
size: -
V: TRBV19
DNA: TGTGCCAGTAGTATAGTTGGTCATAACAGGGGAGAGACCCAGTACTTC
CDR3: CASSIVGHNRGETQYF

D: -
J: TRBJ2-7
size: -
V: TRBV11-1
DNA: TGTGCCAGCAGCTACCAAGCGGGCGAGCAGTACTTC
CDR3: CASSYQAGEQYF

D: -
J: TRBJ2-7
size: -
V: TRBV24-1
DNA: TGTGCCACCAGTGCACGACAGGGAGGGAGGGACGAGCAGTACTTC
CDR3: CATSARQGGRDEQYF

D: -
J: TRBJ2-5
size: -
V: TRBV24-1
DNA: TGTGCCACCAGTGATTTTCGAGCGGCAGCCCAAGAGACCCAGTACTTC
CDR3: CATSDFRAAAQETQYF

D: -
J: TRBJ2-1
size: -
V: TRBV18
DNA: TGTGCCAGCTCACCATTCAACAGGGAGTCCTACAATGAGCAGTTCTTC
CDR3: CASSPFNRESYNEQFF

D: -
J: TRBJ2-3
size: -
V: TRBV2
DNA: TGTGCCAGCAGTGAGCTAGACACAGATACGCAGTATTTT
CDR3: CASSELDTDTQYF